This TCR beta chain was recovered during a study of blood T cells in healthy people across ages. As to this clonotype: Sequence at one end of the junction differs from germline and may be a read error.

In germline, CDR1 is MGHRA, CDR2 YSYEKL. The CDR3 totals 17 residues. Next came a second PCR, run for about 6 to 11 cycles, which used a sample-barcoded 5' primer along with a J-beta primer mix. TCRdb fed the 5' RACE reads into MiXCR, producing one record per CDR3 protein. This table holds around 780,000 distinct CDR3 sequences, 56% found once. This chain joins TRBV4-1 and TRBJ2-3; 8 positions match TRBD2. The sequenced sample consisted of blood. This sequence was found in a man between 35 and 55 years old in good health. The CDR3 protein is CASSPLERGPYTGTQYF. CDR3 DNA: TGCGCCAGCAGCCCACTCGAGCGGGGGCCTTACACAGGTACGCAGTATTTT.